This T cell receptor beta chain was observed in a study of shared clonotypes between healthy human individuals (dated by TCRdb to the early 2020s). In terms of the full investigation: Three men and two women, aged 18 to 49 years, made up the cohort. For each donor, CD4 naive and CD4 memory were each given three plates, CD8 naive was given two plates, and CD8 memory was given one plate. To estimate repertoire size and how much clonotypes are shared between individuals, the study performed deep sequencing of blood TCR repertoires from roughly five healthy adults. Libraries were prepared and TCR repertoires were sequenced by different laboratories using diverse techniques, in order to increase sequencing depth and limit assay-specific biases. Per donor, leukapheresis produced somewhere between about 0.94 and 8.9 billion PBMCs. What the research found in general, with its limitations: Sampling was restricted to blood, and TCR repertoires in tissues likely differ from the TCR repertoires found in blood. Pairwise subsampling indicated that sequencing depth was expected to affect the degree of clonotype sharing among donors. When a few donors were compared, the shared fraction of clonotypes was approximately 5% for naive CD4, about 4% for naive CD8, more than 2% for memory CD4, and less than 0.45% for memory CD8. Clonotypes shared by all four sorted-subset donors showed higher generation probabilities than non-shared clonotypes. Because the study included only a small number of donors, the genetic and exposure-history diversity represented was limited. Naive subsets generally had larger estimated clonotype richness than memory subsets did. Even with the large sequencing depth, rarefaction of the sorted-subset datasets indicated that sequencing was incomplete.

Healthy HIV-negative adults with no recently reported acute infections or vaccinations were included as donors. All donors were Caucasian adults living in Nashville, Tennessee, USA. CD4+ T cells were enriched by magnetic negative selection; naive cells were then positively selected on CD45RA, and the negative fraction formed the memory subset. Blood was collected by leukapheresis, and PBMCs were isolated by Ficoll-Histopaque density gradient centrifugation and then cryopreserved in liquid nitrogen vapor phase. Analytical flow cytometry was used to check the purity and quantity of every magnetically sorted T cell population. From each sorted fraction, genomic DNA was isolated and quantified by UV absorbance on a Nanodrop 2000c. Details on this clone: Its cognate antigen has yet to be identified. Per-base qualities were not stored, and no clone one base away is much larger.

The CDR3, cysteine through phenylalanine, is 15 amino acids long. CDR3 DNA only is kept here, 45 bases in frame from base 1. The CDR1 and CDR2 encoded by the germline V gene are KGHSH and LQKENI. V has 4 bases trimmed and J has 8 bases trimmed; junction bases matching no gene number 7. Using the deep immunoSEQ assay, multiplex PCR amplified TCR CDR3 regions from genomic DNA. Extracted genomic DNA from each cell subset was distributed evenly across all wells of several immunoSEQ 96-well plates, and each plate was treated as a replicate. Each replicate PCR for sorted subsets received about 200 ng genomic DNA, equal to roughly 30,000 T cell genomes. Purified libraries were measured with a Qubit 3.0 fluorometer, size-checked on a Bioanalyzer 2100, and measured again with the KAPA Library Quantification kit. Every immunoSEQ 96-well plate was sequenced on a separate single-read 150-cycle Illumina NextSeq 550 flow cell. In the source study's methods: The immunoSEQ output contained only junctional sequences without quality scores, so filtering could not match that applied to full-length reads. To assign V/J genes and CDR3, sequences were annotated against IMGT germline references using PyIR, a Python wrapper for IgBLAST v1.9. Reads were filtered out if the reads had weak V/J assignments (E-value above 1e-6), no CDR3, stop codons, out-of-frame junctions, or ambiguous translated residues. V3J clonotypes were defined as sequences sharing an identical inferred V gene, J gene, and CDR3 amino acid sequence. Percentage overlap between repertoires was calculated by dividing the number of shared unique clonotypes by the size of the smaller repertoire. Repertoire richness was assessed with RTK rarefaction, the Chao1 estimator, and Recon v2.1 estimates of unobserved clonotypes. Generation probabilities were computed with OLGA for all TCRbeta clonotypes obtained by the gDNA method from four donors. TCRdb obtained this table from immuneACCESS and retained in-frame rearrangements with V and J assigned. These tables miss some clones; where compared with another copy, unresolved V genes account for less than half of the shortfall, and the remainder is unexplained. The D gene and trimming were derived from the DNA, and the V and J assignments and clone size from that table. A total of 2 million to 2.5 million clones appear in this sample, around 95% of them only once. The top ten clones comprise 0.1% to 0.15% of the sample.

The TCR sequence derives from a man between 18 and 35 years old in good health. The V and J segments used are TRBV18 and TRBJ1-6, and TRBD1 aligns with 8 junction nucleotides. The sequenced sample consisted of naive CD4+ T cells sorted from blood. The cell subset or site label of this sample denotes: CD45RA+ positively selected. The DNA is TGTGCCAGCTCACGCAATCAGGGGGCTGATTCACCCCTCCACTTT. Translation gives CASSRNQGADSPLHF. With all but the CDR3 taken from the reference TRBV18 and TRBJ1-6 genes, the full variable domain is: NAGVMQNPRHLVRRRGQEARLRCSPMKGHSHVYWYRQLPEEGLKFMVYLQKENIIDESGMPKERFSAEFPKEGPSILRIQQVVRGDSAAYFCASSRNQGADSPLHFGNGTRLTVT.